Reported below is one T cell receptor (beta chain). The sample is drawn from a study of early stage breast cancer tumors. The wider study: Of some 17 invasive breast tumors, about a dozen were hormone receptor-positive, HER2-negative.

Germline V gene lookup returns CDR1 MGHDK and CDR2 SYGVNS. This CDR3 has 18 residues. Trimming pared 2 bases from V and 5 bases from J, leaving 24 bases between. Assay used: immunoSEQ multiplex PCR; TCRdb lists only in-frame clones, some missing. The table records 5,500 to 7,500 clones, 65% to 80% of them present only once. This clonotype originated in a person aged 40 to 49 with breast cancer. V gene TRBV25-1 combines with J gene TRBJ2-5, with TRBD2 as a possible D gene (6 bases). Source material: normal breast tissue next to the tumor. The CDR3 reads CASSEDRWDVRGLETQYF. CDR3 bases: TGTGCCAGCAGTGAAGACCGGTGGGATGTTCGGGGGTTGGAGACCCAGTACTTC.